This record covers a single TCR beta chain. Antigen specificity is unknown. The data were obtained in a study of T cell repertoires in cytomegalovirus infection. Study at large: Matching HLA type and CMV infection were both indicated by public TCR beta signatures. Study results and caveats: Pooled public TCR beta family frequency picked out CMV carriers with the relevant HLA.

The CDR3 has 14 amino acids. The germline gives CDR1 DFQATT, CDR2 SNEGSKA (reference sequence). V was clipped by 3 bases and J by 8 bases; unmatched bases: 10. TCRdb processed the reads anew with MiXCR; each CDR3 protein has one entry. This sample yields a few hundred thousand distinct CDR3 sequences, of which 9% to 9.5% are seen a single time; over 3.5% belongs to the top ten. V is TRBV20-1 and J is TRBJ2-1; TRBD2 aligns across 7 bases. The source of this sequence is a human donor in good health (CMV status not recorded). Some clones in this sample may be carry-over from other donors' samples. Material for sequencing was PBMCs. Here the CDR3 DNA reads TGCAGTGCTAGCCCCGGGCGGGGAGGGTATGAGCAGTTCTTC. This translates into CSASPGRGGYEQFF.